Below, 29 T cell receptor beta chains from the same sample are listed, as sequenced in a study of T cells after yellow fever vaccination. TCRdb independently ran MiXCR on the 5' RACE reads; one entry per CDR3 protein. The table lists 250,000 to 300,000 distinct CDR3 sequences, around 4.9% of them singletons. Sequenced here: CD4+ T cells sorted from PBMCs, sampled on the day of the yellow fever booster vaccination. These receptors originate from a man in his late teens or twenties who received the YFV17D yellow fever vaccine.

This clonotype was found a few times. The chain uses TRBV12-3 or TRBV12-4 and TRBJ2-7; D unclear. V gave up 4 bases and J gave up 6 bases, with 7 bases separating them. This CDR3 has 11 amino acids. The CDR3 sequence: CASSSGREQYF. The CDR3 coding sequence is TGTGCCAGCAGTTCCGGGCGCGAGCAGTACTTC.

The rearrangement uses TRBV29-1 and TRBJ1-3; D remains ambiguous. Germline V gene lookup returns CDR1 SQVTM and CDR2 ANQGSEA. V gave up 7 bases and J gave up 0 bases, with 10 bases separating them. CDR3 size: 13 residues. CDR3 sequence: CSAARGSGNTIYF. CDR3 DNA sequence: TGCAGCGCTGCACGGGGCTCTGGAAACACCATATATTTT.

In its sample, this clonotype was seen many times. The V gene is TRBV7-3, the J gene TRBJ1-1; D is undetermined. This CDR3 has 13 amino acids. V lost 6 bases and J 5 bases, leaving 13 bases between the germline ends. Germline lookup yields CDR1 SGHTA and CDR2 FQGTGA. The CDR3, as DNA: TGTGCCAGCAGTCCCGACCTGGGGACTGAAGCTTTCTTT. As protein: CASSPDLGTEAFF.

The chain employs TRBV28 and TRBJ1-6; no reliable D call. Trimming cost V 3 bases and J 8 bases, with 8 bases left between them. CDR3 length: 13 residues. CDR1 MDHEN and CDR2 SYDVKM come from the germline V gene. CDR3 protein: CASSFVGDSPLHF. DNA for the CDR3: TGTGCCAGCAGTTTTGTCGGGGATTCACCCCTCCACTTT.

Here the CDR3 reads CASSLAGLYSYNEQFF. CDR3 sequence (DNA): TGTGCCAGCAGCCTAGCGGGACTTTACTCCTACAATGAGCAGTTCTTC. This chain links TRBV5-4 with TRBJ2-1, with TRBD2 matching over 9 bases. CDR3 size: 16 residues. The junction had 5 bases not matched to a gene; V was cut back by 4 bases and J by 0 bases. Germline CDR1 reads SGHNT; CDR2 reads YYREEE (reference sequence).

This clonotype was picked up a small number of times. The chain employs TRBV6-5 and TRBJ2-3; 14 positions match TRBD2. V gave up 0 bases and J gave up 2 bases; unmatched junction bases: 7. CDR1 is MNHEY and CDR2 is SVGAGI in the germline V gene. The CDR3 is made up of 19 amino acids. CDR3 nucleotide sequence: TGTGCCAGCAGTTACTCTGGACTAGCGGGGGGAATCCACACAGATACGCAGTATTTT. This codes for CASSYSGLAGGIHTDTQYF.

The V call is TRBV27, the J call TRBJ2-2, with D possibly called TRBD1 or TRBD2 (5 bases each). This CDR3 has 13 residues. Germline-derived CDR1 and CDR2 are MNHEY and SMNVEV (reference sequence). Trimming pared 7 bases from V and 0 bases from J, leaving 6 bases between. CDR3 residues: CASMGANTGELFF. CDR3 DNA sequence: TGTGCCAGCATGGGGGCGAACACCGGGGAGCTGTTTTTT.

This clonotype was detected only a few times. The CDR3 is CASSQGTGAFF. CDR3 sequence (DNA): TGTGCCAGCAGTCAGGGTACGGGAGCTTTCTTT. The chain carries TRBV6-2 or TRBV6-3 and TRBJ1-1, with D perhaps TRBD1 (5 bases). Germline CDR1 and CDR2: MNHEY and SVGEGT. The CDR3 extends over 11 amino acids. Trimming removed 5 bases at V and 10 bases at J, with 11 bases between.

This clonotype was counted a few times. The chain couples TRBV4-2 to TRBJ2-5; TRBD1 matches at 8 bases. V shed 1 base, J shed 4 bases, and the junction held 8 bases outside the gene matches. Germline CDR1 reads LGHNA; CDR2 reads YNFKEQ. The length of the CDR3 is 16 residues. The CDR3 protein is CASSQAGQGAGETQYF. The CDR3 region has the DNA TGTGCCAGCAGCCAAGCAGGTCAGGGGGCAGGAGAGACCCAGTACTTC.

The V call is TRBV5-1, the J call TRBJ2-3; D call uncertain. Germline CDR1 is SGHRS and CDR2 is YFSETQ. Trimming stripped 0 bases from V and 0 bases from J, with 8 bases between. The CDR3 totals 15 residues. The DNA of the CDR3 is TGCGCCAGCAGCTTGGATCCAGGAAGCACAGATACGCAGTATTTT. It specifies CASSLDPGSTDTQYF.

This clonotype was observed at least ten times. This sequence joins TRBV10-3 and TRBJ2-7, with D unresolved. Germline assignment: CDR1 ENHRY and CDR2 SYGVKD. The V end lost 6 bases, the J end lost 4 bases, and 10 bases lay between the germline ends. The CDR3 runs 12 residues. The CDR3 coding sequence is TGTGCCATCAGGGTAGAGGTTTACGAGCAGTACGTC. Translation: CAIRVEVYEQYV.

V usage is TRBV5-1 and J usage is TRBJ1-2; TRBD1 might be the D (5 bases). The CDR3 is made up of 17 amino acids. Germline CDR1 is SGHRS and CDR2 is YFSETQ. The V and J ends lost 0 bases and 5 bases respectively, with 20 bases between them. CDR3 in amino acids: CASSLVGAAASWYGYTF. Here the CDR3 DNA reads TGCGCCAGCAGCTTGGTTGGGGCAGCCGCTAGTTGGTATGGCTACACCTTC.

J is TRBJ1-2 and V is TRBV20-1, with D possibly matching TRBD1 (6 bases). Germline V gene sequence: CDR1 DFQATT, CDR2 SNEGSKA (reference sequence). Trimming pared 1 base from V and 4 bases from J, leaving 7 bases between. The CDR3 has 12 residues. The CDR3 DNA sequence: TGCAGTGCTAGAGGCAGGGGCTATGGCTACACCTTC. Its protein is CSARGRGYGYTF.

The rearrangement links TRBV7-2 to TRBJ2-5, with a possible D match to TRBD2 (5 bases). V was cut by 5 bases and J by 5 bases, with 12 bases left in between. Per the germline V gene, CDR1 is SGHTA and CDR2 is FQGNSA. CDR3 length equals 13 residues. Here the CDR3 reads CASSPSGLETQYF. For the CDR3, the DNA is TGTGCCAGCAGCCCCTCGGGATTGGAGACCCAGTACTTC.

The J gene is TRBJ2-7, the V gene TRBV6-1, with D perhaps matching TRBD1 or TRBD2 (5 bases each). With 7 bases removed from V and 3 bases from J, the gap between germline ends came to 16 bases. The length of the CDR3 is 14 residues. The germline V gene has CDR1 MNHNS and CDR2 SASEGT. The CDR3 coding sequence is TGTGCCAGCAATCAGAGGCAGGGACGCTACGAGCAGTACGTC. Its translation is CASNQRQGRYEQYV.

This clonotype has only a few counts. V usage is TRBV24-1 and J usage is TRBJ2-3; D remains ambiguous. Germline V CDR1 and CDR2: KGHDR, SFDVKD. The CDR3 length is 15 residues. V gave up 1 base and J gave up 1 base, with 8 bases separating them. CDR3 DNA sequence: TGTGCCACCAGTGATTTAGCGCAGGGCACAGATACGCAGTATTTT. Its protein product is CATSDLAQGTDTQYF.

In its sample, this clonotype was seen once. The J gene is TRBJ2-7, the V gene TRBV6-2 or TRBV6-3; 9 nucleotides align to TRBD1. The length of the CDR3 is 15 residues. V was clipped by 5 bases and J by 2 bases; unmatched bases: 7. Germline values: CDR1 MNHEY, CDR2 SVGEGT. The CDR3 region is CASSELQGAAYEQYV. Here the CDR3 DNA reads TGTGCCAGCAGTGAGCTACAGGGGGCGGCCTACGAGCAGTACGTC.

This clonotype has a handful of counts. The chain carries TRBV20-1 and TRBJ1-2, with 8 bases fitting TRBD1. Germline lookup yields CDR1 DFQATT and CDR2 SNEGSKA (reference sequence). CDR3 length equals 14 residues. V was pared by 3 bases and J by 3 bases, with 6 bases of the junction left unmatched. The CDR3 coding sequence is TGCAGTGCTAGGGCCCCAGGGGGCGACTATGGCTACACCTTC. Amino acids: CSARAPGGDYGYTF.

Many counts were recorded for this clonotype. The chain joins TRBV5-1 to TRBJ2-1; D perhaps matches TRBD2 (5 bases). Trimming removed 0 bases from V and 11 bases from J, with 6 bases in between. Germline loops: CDR1 SGHRS, CDR2 YFSETQ. CDR3 length: 11 amino acids. CDR3 DNA: TGCGCCAGCAGCTTGGACGGGAAGCAGTTCTTC. Protein sequence: CASSLDGKQFF.

This chain connects TRBV6-2 or TRBV6-3 to TRBJ2-5; D is ambiguous. V was trimmed by 5 bases and J by 4 bases, leaving 8 bases between them. Looked up from germline, CDR1 is MNHEY and CDR2 is SVGEGT. The length of the CDR3 is 12 residues. The CDR3 DNA follows: TGTGCCAGCAGTATCATTCCAGAGACCCAGTACTTC. This translates into CASSIIPETQYF.

This clonotype came up a few times. This chain uses TRBV12-3 or TRBV12-4 with TRBJ1-4; maybe TRBD1 (6 bases). The CDR3 loop spans 15 amino acids. V lost 5 bases and J lost 2, with 12 bases in between. The CDR3 nucleotides are TGTGCCAGCAGTCCCCCCAGGGGCACTAATGAAAAACTGTTTTTT. It specifies CASSPPRGTNEKLFF.

This clonotype was seen repeatedly, ten times or more. The genes are TRBV7-9 and TRBJ2-7, with D perhaps matching TRBD2 (6 bases). Germline lookup yields CDR1 SEHNR and CDR2 FQNEAQ (reference sequence). The CDR3 is 15 amino acids. The V gene lost 1 base and the J gene lost 7 bases, with 17 bases spanning the gap. The CDR3 region is CASSLVDAGLGEQYV. The DNA for the CDR3 is TGTGCCAGCAGCTTAGTCGACGCGGGGCTGGGGGAGCAGTACGTC.

In this sample, this clonotype turned up a few times. This chain joins TRBV7-2 and TRBJ1-2, with 9 positions matching TRBD1. The length of the CDR3 is 14 residues. Germline lookup yields CDR1 SGHTA and CDR2 FQGNSA. Losses at the gene ends were 4 bases for V and 6 bases for J; bases not matched to a gene: 6. CDR3 DNA sequence: TGTGCCAGCAGCTCTCGGGACAGGGAGCATGGCTACACCTTC. Translation: CASSSRDREHGYTF.

At least ten counts were recorded for this clonotype. The rearrangement links TRBV12-3 or TRBV12-4 to TRBJ2-7, with TRBD1 as a possible D gene (7 bases). V was pared by 4 bases and J by 2 bases, with 15 bases between. This CDR3 region has 15 residues. CDR3 coding DNA: TGTGCCAGCAGTTCGGGGGCAGGGGGGACCTACGAGCAGTACTTC. It encodes CASSSGAGGTYEQYF.

This clonotype showed up many times. The chain is built from TRBV7-2 and TRBJ2-4; D remains unclear. Germline values: CDR1 SGHTA, CDR2 FQGNSA. The length of the CDR3 is 14 residues. The V end was cut by 3 bases, the J end by 0 bases, with 6 bases between. CDR3 coding DNA: TGTGCCAGCAGCTTGAGTCTAGCCAAAAACATTCAGTACTTC. Protein: CASSLSLAKNIQYF.

Only a few counts were recorded for this clonotype. The rearrangement links TRBV18 to TRBJ2-7, with 10 bases lining up with TRBD1. V was clipped by 3 bases and J by 2 bases; unmatched bases: 1. CDR3 length equals 14 residues. Germline V gene lookup returns CDR1 KGHSH and CDR2 LQKENI. CDR3 DNA: TGTGCCAGCTCACCGGGGACAGGGGCCTACGAGCAGTACGTC. Translation gives CASSPGTGAYEQYV.

This clonotype was observed a few times. The chain carries TRBV12-3 or TRBV12-4 and TRBJ2-2; D ambiguous. CDR3 length equals 14 residues. The V and J ends lost 6 bases and 4 bases respectively, with 12 bases between them. The chain's CDR3 is CASRAAGGTGELFF. The CDR3 bases are TGTGCCAGCAGGGCGGCCGGCGGCACCGGGGAGCTGTTTTTT.

This clonotype was seen a few times. The chain carries TRBV10-3 and TRBJ1-1, with a possible D match to TRBD1 (5 bases). V dropped 7 bases and J dropped 0 bases, with 12 bases sitting between them. The CDR3 totals 14 residues. CDR1 and CDR2 (germline): ENHRY, SYGVKD. DNA for the CDR3: TGTGCCATCAAACCGGGACCGATGAACACTGAAGCTTTCTTT. This translates into CAIKPGPMNTEAFF.

The sample holds many counts of this clonotype. The rearrangement joins TRBV5-5 to TRBJ2-3, with 9 bases lining up with TRBD1. The V and J ends lost 9 bases and 4 bases, in that order; junction bases with no gene match: 9. In germline, CDR1 is SGHKS, CDR2 YYEKEE (reference sequence). The CDR3 runs to 14 residues. The CDR3 region has the DNA TGTGCCACCGGGACAGGGAATGGCGCAGATACGCAGTATTTT. Amino acids: CATGTGNGADTQYF.